What follows describes a single T cell receptor (beta chain). Its cognate antigen is unknown. This specimen belongs to a study of T cell responses to AZD1222 COVID-19 vaccine. Study findings and constraints: Clonal diversity was possibly underestimated; the donors were predominantly white British and more often female.

Only in-frame clones appear in the TCRdb table, and some are missing; sequencing was by immunoSEQ multiplex PCR. The sample lists 90,000 to 110,000 clones, 88% seen once, with about 9.1% in the top ten. Trimming shortened V by 4 bases and J by 9 bases, and 8 bases separated the two germline ends. Germline V gene data show CDR1 as SGHRS and CDR2 as YFSETQ. The CDR3 has 11 amino acids. The chain links TRBV5-1 to TRBJ2-1, with D unclear. The clonotype originates from an adult in good health. The starting material was peripheral blood, obtained on day 0 of AZD1222 vaccination. CDR3 in DNA: TGCGCCAGCAGCGACCGGAGTGAGCAGTTCTTC. Its translation: CASSDRSEQFF. Looking up the rest from reference TRBV5-1 and TRBJ2-1 gives the full variable domain: KAGVTQTPRYLIKTRGQQVTLSCSPISGHRSVSWYQQTPGQGLQFLFEYFSETQRNKGNFPGRFSGRQFSNSRSEMNVSTLELGDSALYLCASSDRSEQFFGPGTRLTVL.